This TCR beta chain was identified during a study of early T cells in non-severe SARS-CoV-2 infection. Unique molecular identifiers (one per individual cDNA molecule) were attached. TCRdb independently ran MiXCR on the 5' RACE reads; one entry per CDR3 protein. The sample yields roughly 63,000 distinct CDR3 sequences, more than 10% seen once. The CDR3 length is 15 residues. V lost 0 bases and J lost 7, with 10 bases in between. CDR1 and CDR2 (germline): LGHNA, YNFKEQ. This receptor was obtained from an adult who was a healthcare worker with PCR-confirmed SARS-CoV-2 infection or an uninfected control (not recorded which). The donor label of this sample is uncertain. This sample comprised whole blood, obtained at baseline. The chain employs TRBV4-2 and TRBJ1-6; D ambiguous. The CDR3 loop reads CASSQDRGRNSPLHF. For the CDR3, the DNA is TGTGCCAGCAGCCAAGATCGAGGGAGAAATTCACCCCTCCACTTT.